This T cell receptor (beta chain) emerged from a study of blood T cell repertoires in COVID-19. The length of the CDR3 is 18 residues. With 6 bases clipped from V and 6 bases from J, the junction kept 17 bases outside the gene matches. Germline V gene data show CDR1 as MNHEY and CDR2 as SMNVEV (reference sequence). Sequencing was performed with immunoSEQ multiplex PCR; in TCRdb, only in-frame clones are kept and a portion is missing. The sample lists tens of thousands of clones, 87% occurring once. The material sequenced was peripheral blood. This TCR was sampled from a woman aged 45-65 years with COVID-19, enrolled during active disease. This chain connects TRBV27 to TRBJ2-1; 10 bases map to TRBD1. The CDR3 bases are TGTGCCAGCAGCCGTAGGGGCACCGGGACAGGGGTGCTCAATGAGCAGTTCTTC. Encoded protein: CASSRRGTGTGVLNEQFF.